This T cell receptor beta chain was sequenced in a study of cytomegalovirus exposure and HLA in healthy donors. Study outcomes and limitations: TCR beta V- and J-gene trimming, according to a later analysis, was linked to a missense DCLRE1C variant.

60 Vbeta and 13 Jbeta primers were used in PCR. Profiling relied on immunoSEQ multiplex PCR, and the TCRdb table lists in-frame clones only, not all of them. The ten most abundant clones cover 4.5% to 6.5% of a sample with approximately 96,000 clones. The CDR3 totals 22 residues. The ends lost 3 bases at V and 1 base at J; junction bases unmatched: 19. Germline V gene sequence: CDR1 MDHEN, CDR2 SYDVKM. Note on this clone: As yet, its antigen is unknown.

The sample consisted of PBMCs. The chain links TRBV28 to TRBJ1-6; 9 bases agree with TRBD1. The clonotype was recovered from a girl aged 5 to 17 in good health and CMV-seropositive. CDR3 in DNA: TGTGCCAGCAGTTTCCCTCGGGGCCGGGACAGGGAAAAGGTGTCCTATAATTCACCCCTCCACTTT. It encodes CASSFPRGRDREKVSYNSPLHF. Using reference TRBV28 and TRBJ1-6 for the parts outside the CDR3, the full variable domain is DVKVTQSSRYLVKRTGEKVFLECVQDMDHENMFWYRQDPGLGLRLIYFSYDVKMKEKGDIPEGYSVSREKKERFSLILESASTNQTSMYLCASSFPRGRDREKVSYNSPLHFGNGTRLTVT.